A single sample gave rise to the 21 T cell receptor beta chains below, sequenced in a study of shared clonotypes between healthy human individuals. Here immunoSEQ multiplex PCR was the method, and the copy in TCRdb shows in-frame clones only, minus some. The sample holds 1.6 million or so clones, roughly 98.5% seen once. Material for sequencing was naive CD4+ T cells sorted from blood. Regarding subset: CD45RA+ positively selected. The source of these receptors is a man younger than 40 in good health.

The gene calls are TRBV5-4 and TRBJ2-5, with D tentatively TRBD1 or TRBD2 (6 bases each). Trimming removed 6 bases at V and 4 bases at J, with 16 bases between. The CDR3 extends over 14 amino acids. Germline V gene data show CDR1 as SGHNT and CDR2 as YYREEE (reference sequence). In nucleotides, the CDR3 is TGTGCCAGCACTCCTCGGGGGCCACGAGAGACCCAGTACTTC. Its protein is CASTPRGPRETQYF.

The V gene is TRBV5-5, the J gene TRBJ2-1; no clear D. Trimming took off 0 bases at V and 0 bases at J, with 10 bases between the two ends. The CDR3 consists of 16 residues. CDR1 is SGHKS and CDR2 is YYEKEE in the germline V gene (reference sequence). The CDR3 DNA sequence: TGTGCCAGCAGCTTGGAATTATCGCCCTCCTACAATGAGCAGTTCTTC. It specifies CASSLELSPSYNEQFF.

This clone came up once. The chain employs TRBV2 and TRBJ2-3; D is ambiguous. The CDR3 is 12 amino acids. Per germline, CDR1 SNHLY and CDR2 FYNNEI. V was shortened by 2 bases and J by 7 bases, with 7 bases between the two germline ends. The CDR3 reads CASSENTNTQYF. The CDR3 DNA follows: TGTGCCAGCAGTGAAAATACGAATACGCAGTATTTT.

The J gene is TRBJ2-7, the V gene TRBV10-3; 8 bases are a match to TRBD1. The CDR3 covers 14 residues. CDR1 and CDR2 from the germline V gene are ENHRY and SYGVKD. J lost 1 base, V lost 6 bases, and 5 bases had no gene match. CDR3 sequence: CAISPDRESYEQYF. CDR3 nucleotides: TGTGCCATCAGCCCGGACAGGGAATCCTACGAGCAGTACTTC.

CDR3 sequence reads: CASSLSLADTGELFF. CDR3 DNA sequence: TGCGCCAGCAGCCTAAGCCTAGCTGACACCGGGGAGCTGTTTTTT. This chain joins TRBV5-1 and TRBJ2-2; possible D gene TRBD2, 5 bases. The V and J ends lost 4 bases and 3 bases respectively, with 13 bases between them. Germline V gene data show CDR1 as SGHRS and CDR2 as YFSETQ. This CDR3 contains 15 residues.

The CDR3 protein is CASRPGQGTDTQYF. For the CDR3, the DNA is TGTGCCAGCAGACCCGGACAGGGCACAGATACGCAGTATTTT. This rearrangement joins TRBV5-4 to TRBJ2-3, with 7 bases fitting TRBD1. Germline V gene data show CDR1 as SGHNT and CDR2 as YYREEE (reference sequence). V was clipped by 5 bases and J by 1 base; unmatched bases: 4. This CDR3 has 14 residues.

The rearrangement joins TRBV11-2 to TRBJ2-1; 11 positions agree with TRBD2. Germline V gives CDR1 SGHAT, CDR2 FQNNGV. J gave up 4 bases and V 5 bases, and 7 bases lay outside the gene matches. The CDR3 covers 16 residues. CDR3 DNA: TGTGCCAGCAGCAAGACTAGCGGGGCTCCTTACAATGAGCAGTTCTTC. Protein sequence: CASSKTSGAPYNEQFF.

The rearrangement joins TRBV11-2 to TRBJ1-4; D not certain. There are 15 residues in the CDR3. V lost 5 bases and J 8 bases, leaving 18 bases between the germline ends. Germline V CDR1 and CDR2: SGHAT, FQNNGV. CDR3 sequence reads: CASSPRAAAGEKLFF. The CDR3, as DNA: TGTGCCAGCAGCCCCCGGGCCGCCGCGGGAGAAAAACTGTTTTTT.

The chain recombines TRBV19 with TRBJ2-7, with 11 bases fitting TRBD1. From germline, CDR1 is LNHDA and CDR2 SQIVND (reference sequence). After removal of 1 base from V and 3 bases from J, the junction contained 8 bases not matched to a gene. The CDR3 sequence is 17 residues long. This CDR3 reads CASSIAPWTGGGYEQYF. The CDR3 DNA is TGTGCCAGTAGTATAGCTCCGTGGACAGGGGGCGGCTACGAGCAGTACTTC.

V and J are TRBV6-1 and TRBJ2-7; D possibly corresponds to TRBD1 (6 bases). Germline values: CDR1 MNHNS, CDR2 SASEGT. Trimming cost V 2 bases and J 1 base, with 9 bases left between them. The CDR3 is made up of 14 amino acids. The CDR3 DNA reads TGTGCCAGCAGTGAACAGGGGATGTCCTACGAGCAGTACTTC. Translated, it gives CASSEQGMSYEQYF.

The genes are TRBV10-3 and TRBJ2-1; 11 bases align to TRBD1. This CDR3 has 15 amino acids. Germline values: CDR1 ENHRY, CDR2 SYGVKD. With V trimmed by 2 bases and J by 5 bases, 2 bases remained unmatched. CDR3 in DNA: TGTGCCATCAGTGAGGGACAGGGGGCAAACAATGAGCAGTTCTTC. It is translated as CAISEGQGANNEQFF.

As for this clone: The sample carries other DNA sequences with the same CDR3. V and J are TRBV9 and TRBJ1-1; the D is unclear. The germline CDR1 and CDR2 sequences are SGDLS and YYNGEE. V was cut by 1 base and J by 1 base, with 5 bases left in between. CDR3 length: 13 amino acids. The CDR3 coding sequence is TGTGCCAGCAGCGTAACGACGAACACTGAAGCTTTCTTT. This translates into CASSVTTNTEAFF.

The chain is built from TRBV14 and TRBJ2-3; no clear D gene. V was cut by 5 bases and J by 0 bases, with 3 bases left in between. The CDR3 extends over 12 amino acids. The germline V gene has CDR1 SGHDN and CDR2 FVKESK. The CDR3 bases are TGTGCCAGCAGCTGGAGCACAGATACGCAGTATTTT. Encoded protein: CASSWSTDTQYF.

The chain links TRBV30 to TRBJ2-7, with 7 bases matching TRBD2. Germline trimming cut 5 bases from V and 4 bases from J; bases unmatched to any gene: 14. Germline V gives CDR1 GTSNPN, CDR2 SVGIG (reference sequence). The CDR3 is made up of 15 amino acids. The CDR3 loop reads CAWSRAASGAYEQYF. The CDR3 DNA is TGTGCCTGGTCCCGTGCGGCTAGCGGAGCTTACGAGCAGTACTTC.

The chain employs TRBV11-1 and TRBJ2-1; 12 bases are a match to TRBD2. V gave up 5 bases and J gave up 4 bases; unmatched junction bases: 3. Germline-derived CDR1 and CDR2 are SGHAT and FQDESV (reference sequence). This CDR3 contains 15 residues. The CDR3 DNA sequence: TGTGCCAGCAGCCGGACTAGCGGGATTTACAATGAGCAGTTCTTC. It translates to CASSRTSGIYNEQFF.

J is TRBJ2-1 and V is TRBV29-1, with D perhaps being TRBD1 or TRBD2 (6 bases each). The V end lost 4 bases, the J end lost 7 bases, and 14 bases lay between the germline ends. CDR1 is SQVTM, CDR2 ANQGSEA, per germline. The CDR3 spans 13 residues. CDR3 region: CSVAYSGANEQFF. The CDR3 coding sequence is TGCAGCGTTGCCTACTCGGGGGCAAATGAGCAGTTCTTC.

The chain recombines TRBV4-3 with TRBJ1-2, with D uncertain. The V end lost 0 bases, the J end lost 8 bases, and 10 bases lay between the germline ends. Germline V gene data show CDR1 as LGHNA and CDR2 as YSLEER. The CDR3 totals 13 residues. CDR3 loop: CASSQDGLLGYTF. DNA of the CDR3: TGCGCCAGCAGCCAAGACGGACTTCTGGGCTACACCTTC.

This chain's CDR3 is CASSREPTYNEQFF. CDR3 coding DNA: TGTGCCAGCAGTAGGGAGCCGACCTACAATGAGCAGTTCTTC. The chain links TRBV11-2 to TRBJ2-1, with a weak D call TRBD2 (5 bases). V was clipped by 6 bases and J by 2 bases, with 11 bases between them. This CDR3 has 14 amino acids. Germline values: CDR1 SGHAT, CDR2 FQNNGV.

The chain uses TRBV7-2 and TRBJ2-1, with 10 positions matching TRBD2. Germline CDR1 SGHTA, CDR2 FQGNSA. The length of the CDR3 is 16 residues. Unmatched junction bases numbered 11, after V lost 4 bases and J lost 8 bases. The CDR3 spells CASSSKREGRGDEQFF. The DNA for the CDR3 is TGTGCCAGCAGCTCAAAGCGGGAGGGCCGAGGGGATGAGCAGTTCTTC. The full variable domain, in which reference TRBV7-2 and TRBJ2-1 provide the parts outside the CDR3, is GAGVSQSPSNKVTEKGKDVELRCDPISGHTALYWYRQSLGQGLEFLIYFQGNSAPDKSGLPSDRFSAERTGGSVSTLTIQRTQQEDSAVYLCASSSKREGRGDEQFFGPGTRLTVL.

The chain uses TRBV7-6 and TRBJ2-7, with TRBD1 identical over 11 bases. The V gene end was trimmed by 4 bases and the J gene end by 0 bases; junction bases not matched to a gene: 2. CDR1 is SGHVS and CDR2 is FNYEAQ in the germline V gene. This CDR3 comprises 15 residues. In DNA form, the CDR3 reads TGTGCCAGCAGCTACGGACAGGGGGCCTCCTACGAGCAGTACTTC. Residues: CASSYGQGASYEQYF.

The V and J genes are TRBV27 and TRBJ2-5; 10 nucleotides agree with TRBD2. Germline loops: CDR1 MNHEY, CDR2 SMNVEV (reference sequence). V was pared by 10 bases and J by 10 bases, with 21 bases of the junction left unmatched. The CDR3 loop spans 16 amino acids. The DNA for the CDR3 is TGTGCCACCCAACCCTCAGCGGGAGGGCCGAGGCGGGGCCAGTACTTC. Translation: CATQPSAGGPRRGQYF.